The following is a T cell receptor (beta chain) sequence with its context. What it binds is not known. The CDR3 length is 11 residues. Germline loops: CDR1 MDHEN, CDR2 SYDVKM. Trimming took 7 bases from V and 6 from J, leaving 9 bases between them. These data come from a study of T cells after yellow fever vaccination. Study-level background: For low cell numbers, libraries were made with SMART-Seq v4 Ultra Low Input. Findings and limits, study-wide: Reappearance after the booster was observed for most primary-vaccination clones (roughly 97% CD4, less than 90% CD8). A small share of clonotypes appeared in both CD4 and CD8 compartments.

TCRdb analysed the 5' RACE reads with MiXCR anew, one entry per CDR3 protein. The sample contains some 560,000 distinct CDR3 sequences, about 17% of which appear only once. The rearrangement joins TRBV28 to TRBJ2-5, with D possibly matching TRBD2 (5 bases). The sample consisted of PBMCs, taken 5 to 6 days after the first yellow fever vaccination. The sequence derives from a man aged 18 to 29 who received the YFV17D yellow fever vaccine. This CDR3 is CASTRGKTQYF. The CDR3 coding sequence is TGTGCCAGCACCCGAGGGAAGACCCAGTACTTC.